The 9 T cell receptor beta chains reported below all come from one sample, sequenced in a study of T cells in women clearing cervical HPV infection. The repertoire was sequenced with immunoSEQ multiplex PCR; TCRdb's copy has only in-frame clones and lacks some. This table lists roughly 30,000 clones. The sample was blood buffy coat. The receptors derive from a woman between 18 and 75 years old with a cervical HPV16 infection that either progressed to CIN3+ or cleared (not recorded which).

As regards this clone: Read data end 3 residues before the CDR3 end; the end is taken from the germline J gene. V is TRBV20-1 and J is TRBJ1-6, with D maybe TRBD1 (6 bases). This CDR3 is 16 amino acids long. Trimming left V 0 bases short and J 7 bases short, with 16 bases between. From germline, CDR1 is DFQATT and CDR2 SNEGSKA (reference sequence). The CDR3 DNA, read in part, is TGCAGTGCTAGAGATCAAAGGCAGGGGTCGAATTCACCC. Its protein is CSARDQRQGSNSP. The whole CDR3 sequence is CSARDQRQGSNSPLHF.

As regards this clone: The read falls 3 residues short of the CDR3 end, and the missing part is taken from the germline J gene. The chain links TRBV23-1 to TRBJ1-2; 7 bases match TRBD1. TRBV23-1 is an open reading frame whose function is uncertain. The CDR3 runs to 13 residues. V trimming: 4 bases; J trimming: 2 bases; junction bases outside the gene matches: 1. The part of the CDR3 DNA that was read is TGCGCCAGCAGTCCGGGACAGAACTATGGC. Protein sequence: CASSPGQNYG. The whole CDR3 is CASSPGQNYGYTF.

Comments on this clone: The CDR3 end is not reached by the read, which stops 3 residues before it; the germline J gene fills it in. The chain has TRBV11-2 and TRBJ1-1; D is ambiguous. There are 13 residues in the CDR3. V was shortened by 5 bases and J by 1 base, with 8 bases between the two germline ends. CDR1 SGHAT and CDR2 FQNNGV come from the germline V gene. The covered CDR3 bases are TGTGCCAGCAGCCCTCAGGAGAACACTGAA. This sequence encodes CASSPQENTE. The entire CDR3 protein is CASSPQENTEAFF. Full variable domain (remainder filled in from reference TRBV11-2 and TRBJ1-1): EAGVAQSPRYKIIEKRQSVAFWCNPISGHATLYWYQQILGQGPKLLIQFQNNGVVDDSQLPKDRFSAERLKGVDSTLKIQPAKLEDSAVYLCASSPQENTEAFFGQGTRLTVV.

Points on this clone: Read coverage stops 3 residues before the CDR3 terminus; the germline J gene supplies the remainder. The chain combines TRBV15 with TRBJ1-4, with 9 positions matching TRBD1. Losses at the gene ends were 6 bases for V and 5 bases for J; bases not matched to a gene: 10. Germline loops: CDR1 LNHNV, CDR2 YYDKDF (reference sequence). The CDR3 contains 16 residues. The sequenced part of the CDR3 DNA is TGTGCCACCAGGGGAATTGACAGGGGGACGAATGAAAAA. Protein sequence: CATRGIDRGTNEK. The complete CDR3 sequence is CATRGIDRGTNEKLFF.

A remark on this clone: The read gets to within 3 residues of the CDR3 end, and the germline J gene fills in the rest. The genes are TRBV20-1 and TRBJ1-5; TRBD1 matches 11 bases. With 4 bases clipped from V and 7 bases from J, the junction kept 9 bases outside the gene matches. Looked up from germline, CDR1 is DFQATT and CDR2 is SNEGSKA (reference sequence). The CDR3 spans 15 residues. CDR3 sequence: CSANGGQGAGQPQHF. The CDR3 bases that were read are TGCAGTGCTAATGGAGGACAGGGGGCAGGGCAGCCC.

A note on this clone: The read ends 3 residues early relative to the CDR3; the germline J gene fills the gap. The J gene is TRBJ2-1, the V gene TRBV20-1; D perhaps matches TRBD2 (5 bases). Germline loops: CDR1 DFQATT, CDR2 SNEGSKA (reference sequence). V was clipped by 1 base and J by 7 bases, with 11 bases between them. This CDR3 has 13 residues. CDR3 protein: CSARGPGMNEQFF. CDR3 bases read: TGCAGTGCTAGAGGACCGGGGATGAATGAG.

Regarding this clone: Sequencing ends 3 residues short of the CDR3 end; the germline J gene provides the rest. The V gene is TRBV5-1, the J gene TRBJ2-6; D uncertain. Germline V gene data show CDR1 as SGHRS and CDR2 as YFSETQ. CDR3 length equals 16 residues. The V end lost 4 bases, the J end lost 0 bases, and 11 bases lay between the germline ends. This CDR3 is CASSLQVNSGANVLTF. The part of the CDR3 DNA that was read is TGCGCCAGCAGCCTTCAGGTTAACTCTGGGGCCAACGTC.

In the case of this clone: The read finishes 3 residues shy of the CDR3 end, and the germline J gene is used to complete it. The chain has TRBV20-1 and TRBJ2-1; D not certain. The CDR3 is 11 residues long. Germline values: CDR1 DFQATT, CDR2 SNEGSKA (reference sequence). Trimming pared 6 bases from V and 4 bases from J, leaving 7 bases between. The CDR3 is CSAPVYNEQFF. The CDR3 bases that were read are TGCAGTGCCCCCGTATACAATGAG.

Comments on this clone: The read ends 3 residues early relative to the CDR3; the germline J gene fills the gap. The J gene is TRBJ1-2, the V gene TRBV30; no firm D call. This CDR3 is 13 amino acids long. In germline, CDR1 is GTSNPN, CDR2 SVGIG (reference sequence). Trimming took 1 base from V and 1 from J, leaving 7 bases between them. The covered CDR3 bases are TGTGCCTGGAGTGCCACGGGTAACTATGGC. Translation: CAWSATGNYG. The full CDR3 protein reads CAWSATGNYGYTF.